Each of the 2 T cell receptor beta chains below was sequenced from the same sample in a study of early T cells in non-severe SARS-CoV-2 infection. One entry per CDR3 protein results from TCRdb running MiXCR on the 5' RACE reads. Of approximately 44,000 distinct CDR3 sequences listed, approximately 12% are singletons. Material for sequencing was whole blood. The receptors come from an adult who was a healthcare worker with PCR-confirmed SARS-CoV-2 infection or an uninfected control (not recorded which).

Ten or more counts support this clonotype. The genes are TRBV30 and TRBJ2-7; the D gene is possibly TRBD2 (7 bases). Trimming left V 5 bases short and J 2 bases short, with 16 bases between. The germline V gene has CDR1 GTSNPN and CDR2 SVGIG (reference sequence). The CDR3 has 14 amino acids. CDR3 coding DNA: TGTGCCTGGGAGAGGGGGACTACAGCCTACGAGCAGTACTTC. Its translation is CAWERGTTAYEQYF.

In this sample, this clonotype turned up many times. V gene TRBV20-1 combines with J gene TRBJ1-1; D is uncertain. CDR1 DFQATT and CDR2 SNEGSKA come from the germline V gene (reference sequence). V was pared by 3 bases and J by 0 bases, with 8 bases between. This CDR3 is built from 13 residues. CDR3: CSARSQLNTEAFF. The CDR3, as DNA: TGCAGTGCTAGGAGCCAGTTGAACACTGAAGCTTTCTTT.